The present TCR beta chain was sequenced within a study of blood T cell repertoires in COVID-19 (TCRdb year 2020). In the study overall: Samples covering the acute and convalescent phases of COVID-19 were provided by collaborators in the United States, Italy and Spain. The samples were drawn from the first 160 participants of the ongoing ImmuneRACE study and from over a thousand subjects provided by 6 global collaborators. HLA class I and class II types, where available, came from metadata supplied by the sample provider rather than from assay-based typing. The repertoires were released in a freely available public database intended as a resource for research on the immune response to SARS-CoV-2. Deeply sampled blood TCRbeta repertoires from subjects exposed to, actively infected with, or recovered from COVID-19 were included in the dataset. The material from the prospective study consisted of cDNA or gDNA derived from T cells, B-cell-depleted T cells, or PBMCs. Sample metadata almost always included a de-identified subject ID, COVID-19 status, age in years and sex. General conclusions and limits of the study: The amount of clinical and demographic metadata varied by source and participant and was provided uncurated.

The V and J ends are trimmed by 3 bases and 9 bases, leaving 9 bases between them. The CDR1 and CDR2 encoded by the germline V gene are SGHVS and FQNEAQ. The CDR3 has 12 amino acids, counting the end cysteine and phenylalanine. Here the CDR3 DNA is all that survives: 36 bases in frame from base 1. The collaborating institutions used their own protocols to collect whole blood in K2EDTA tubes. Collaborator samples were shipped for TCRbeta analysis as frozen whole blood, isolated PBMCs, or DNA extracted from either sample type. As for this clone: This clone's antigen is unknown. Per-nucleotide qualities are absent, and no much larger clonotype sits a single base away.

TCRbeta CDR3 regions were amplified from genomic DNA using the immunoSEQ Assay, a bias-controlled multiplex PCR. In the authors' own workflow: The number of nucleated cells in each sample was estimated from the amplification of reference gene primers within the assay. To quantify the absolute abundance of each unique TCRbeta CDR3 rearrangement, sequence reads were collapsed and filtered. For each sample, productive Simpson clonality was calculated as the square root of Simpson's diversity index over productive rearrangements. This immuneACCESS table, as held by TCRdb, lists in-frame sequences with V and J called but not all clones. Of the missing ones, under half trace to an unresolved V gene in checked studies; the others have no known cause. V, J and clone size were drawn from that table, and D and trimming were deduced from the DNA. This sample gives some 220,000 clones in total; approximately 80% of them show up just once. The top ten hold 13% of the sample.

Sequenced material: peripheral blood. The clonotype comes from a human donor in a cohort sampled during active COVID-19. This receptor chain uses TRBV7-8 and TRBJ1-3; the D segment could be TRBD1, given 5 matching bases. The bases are TGTGCCAGCAGCTTGGGGGGAGGCACCATATATTTT. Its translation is CASSLGGGTIYF.